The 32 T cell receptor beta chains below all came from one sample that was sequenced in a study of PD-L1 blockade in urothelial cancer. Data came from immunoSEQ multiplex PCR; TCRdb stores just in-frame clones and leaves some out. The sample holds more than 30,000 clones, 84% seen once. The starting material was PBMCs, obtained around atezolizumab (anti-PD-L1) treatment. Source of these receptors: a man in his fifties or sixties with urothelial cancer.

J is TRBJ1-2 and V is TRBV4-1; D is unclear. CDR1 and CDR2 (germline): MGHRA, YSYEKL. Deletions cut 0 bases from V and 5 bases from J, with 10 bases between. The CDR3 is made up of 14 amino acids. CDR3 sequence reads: CASSQDAAEYGYTF. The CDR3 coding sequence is TGCGCCAGCAGCCAAGATGCGGCAGAGTATGGCTACACCTTC.

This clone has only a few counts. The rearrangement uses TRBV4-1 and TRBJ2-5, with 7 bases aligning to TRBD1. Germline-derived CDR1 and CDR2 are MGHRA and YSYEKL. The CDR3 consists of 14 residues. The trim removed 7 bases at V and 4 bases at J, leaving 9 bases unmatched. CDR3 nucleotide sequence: TGCGCCAGCAACCCCGGGACAGCCGTAGAGACCCAGTACTTC. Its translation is CASNPGTAVETQYF.

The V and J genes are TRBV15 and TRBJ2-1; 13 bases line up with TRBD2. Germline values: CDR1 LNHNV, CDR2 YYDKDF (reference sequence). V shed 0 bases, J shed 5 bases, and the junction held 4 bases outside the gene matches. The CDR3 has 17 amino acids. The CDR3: CATSRDRGTSGDNEQFF. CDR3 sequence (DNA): TGTGCCACCAGCAGAGATAGGGGGACTAGCGGGGACAATGAGCAGTTCTTC.

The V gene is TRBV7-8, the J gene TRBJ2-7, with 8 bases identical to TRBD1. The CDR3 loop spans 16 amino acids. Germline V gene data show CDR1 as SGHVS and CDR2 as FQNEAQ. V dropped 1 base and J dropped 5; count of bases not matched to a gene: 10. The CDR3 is CASSLVGRAGGDEQYF. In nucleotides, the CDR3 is TGTGCCAGCAGCTTAGTGGGGCGGGCAGGGGGCGACGAGCAGTACTTC.

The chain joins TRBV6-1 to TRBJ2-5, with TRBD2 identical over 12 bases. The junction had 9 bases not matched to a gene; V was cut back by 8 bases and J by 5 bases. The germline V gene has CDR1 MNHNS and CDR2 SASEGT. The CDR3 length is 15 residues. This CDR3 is CASVLAGGRRETQYF. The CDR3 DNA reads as TGTGCCAGCGTCCTAGCGGGGGGGCGTAGGGAGACCCAGTACTTC.

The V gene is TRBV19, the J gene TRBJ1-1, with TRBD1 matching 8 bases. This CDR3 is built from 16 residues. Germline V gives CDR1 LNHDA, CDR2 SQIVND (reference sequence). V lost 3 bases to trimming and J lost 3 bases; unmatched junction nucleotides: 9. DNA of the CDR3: TGTGCCAGTAGTATCGGGCAGGGGGCATTGGACACTGAAGCTTTCTTT. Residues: CASSIGQGALDTEAFF.

The CDR3 nucleotides are TGTGCCAGCAATACGGGACAGGGACAGGGATCACCCCTCCACTTT. Encoded protein: CASNTGQGQGSPLHF. V usage is TRBV6-5 and J usage is TRBJ1-6; 9 bases map to TRBD1. With V trimmed by 7 bases and J by 10 bases, 11 bases remained unmatched. The CDR3 length is 15 residues. Germline V CDR1 and CDR2: MNHEY, SVGAGI.

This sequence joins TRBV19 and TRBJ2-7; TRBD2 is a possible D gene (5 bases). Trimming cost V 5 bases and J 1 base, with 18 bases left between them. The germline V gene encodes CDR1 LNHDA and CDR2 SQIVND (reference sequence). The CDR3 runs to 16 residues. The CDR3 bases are TGTGCCAGTAGTCGATCAATGGACTTGACTTCCTACGAGCAGTACTTC. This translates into CASSRSMDLTSYEQYF.

CDR3 protein: CASNTSWGQVRFDTEAFF. The CDR3 region has the DNA TGCGCCAGCAATACGTCGTGGGGACAGGTCCGTTTCGACACTGAAGCTTTCTTT. This chain joins TRBV4-1 and TRBJ1-1, with 8 bases lining up with TRBD1. Germline-derived CDR1 and CDR2 are MGHRA and YSYEKL. This CDR3 region has 18 residues. Trimming at V came to 7 bases and at J to 3 bases, leaving 19 bases not matched to a gene.

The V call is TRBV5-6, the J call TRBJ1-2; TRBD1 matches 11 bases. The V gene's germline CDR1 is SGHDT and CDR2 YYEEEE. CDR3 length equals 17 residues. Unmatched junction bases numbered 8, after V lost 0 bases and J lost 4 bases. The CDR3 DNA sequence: TGTGCCAGCAGCTTGGGGACAGGGGGCACGCTAGGCTATGGCTACACCTTC. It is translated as CASSLGTGGTLGYGYTF. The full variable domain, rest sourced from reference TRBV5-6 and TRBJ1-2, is DAGVTQSPTHLIKTRGQQVTLRCSPKSGHDTVSWYQQALGQGPQFIFQYYEEEERQRGNFPDRFSGHQFPNYSSELNVNALLLGDSALYLCASSLGTGGTLGYGYTFGSGTRLTVV.

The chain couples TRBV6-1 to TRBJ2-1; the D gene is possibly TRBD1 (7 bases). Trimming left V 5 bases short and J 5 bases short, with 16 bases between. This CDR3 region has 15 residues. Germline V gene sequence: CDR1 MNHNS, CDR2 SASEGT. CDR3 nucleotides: TGTGCCAGCAGTCCAGGGGGGCATATAAACAATGAGCAGTTCTTC. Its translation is CASSPGGHINNEQFF.

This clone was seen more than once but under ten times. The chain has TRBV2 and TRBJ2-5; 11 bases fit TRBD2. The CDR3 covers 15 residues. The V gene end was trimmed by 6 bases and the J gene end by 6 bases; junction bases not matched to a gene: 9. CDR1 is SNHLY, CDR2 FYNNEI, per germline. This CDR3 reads CASRSFGTSGQTQYF. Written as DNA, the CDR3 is TGTGCCAGCAGATCCTTCGGGACTAGCGGCCAGACCCAGTACTTC.

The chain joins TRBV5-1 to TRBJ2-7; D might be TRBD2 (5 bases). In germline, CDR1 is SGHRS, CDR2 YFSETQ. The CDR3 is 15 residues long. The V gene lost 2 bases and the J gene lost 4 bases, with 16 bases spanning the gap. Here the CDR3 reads CASSLSGFLRYEQYF. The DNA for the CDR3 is TGCGCCAGCAGCTTAAGCGGATTCCTACGTTACGAGCAGTACTTC.

The CDR3 is CASSIDREAWETQYF. In DNA, the CDR3 is TGTGCCAGTAGTATAGATCGGGAGGCTTGGGAGACCCAGTACTTC. The rearrangement uses TRBV19 and TRBJ2-5, with 7 nucleotides matching TRBD2. The ends lost 0 bases at V and 5 bases at J; junction bases unmatched: 6. CDR1 is LNHDA and CDR2 is SQIVND in the germline V gene (reference sequence). CDR3 length: 15 amino acids.

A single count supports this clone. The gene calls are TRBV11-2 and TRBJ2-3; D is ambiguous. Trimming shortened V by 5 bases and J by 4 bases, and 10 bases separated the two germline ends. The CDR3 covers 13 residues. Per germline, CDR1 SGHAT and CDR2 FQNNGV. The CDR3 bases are TGTGCCAGCAGCAGCTATCGCGCAGATACGCAGTATTTT. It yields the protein CASSSYRADTQYF. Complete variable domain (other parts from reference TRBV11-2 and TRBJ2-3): EAGVAQSPRYKIIEKRQSVAFWCNPISGHATLYWYQQILGQGPKLLIQFQNNGVVDDSQLPKDRFSAERLKGVDSTLKIQPAKLEDSAVYLCASSSYRADTQYFGPGTRLTVL.

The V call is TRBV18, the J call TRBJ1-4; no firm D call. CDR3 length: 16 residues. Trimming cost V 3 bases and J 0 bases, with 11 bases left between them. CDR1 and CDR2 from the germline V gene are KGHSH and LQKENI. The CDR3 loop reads CASSPPGRATNEKLFF. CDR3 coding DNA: TGTGCCAGCTCACCCCCCGGGAGAGCAACTAATGAAAAACTGTTTTTT. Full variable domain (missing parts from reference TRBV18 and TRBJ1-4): NAGVMQNPRHLVRRRGQEARLRCSPMKGHSHVYWYRQLPEEGLKFMVYLQKENIIDESGMPKERFSAEFPKEGPSILRIQQVVRGDSAAYFCASSPPGRATNEKLFFGSGTQLSVL.

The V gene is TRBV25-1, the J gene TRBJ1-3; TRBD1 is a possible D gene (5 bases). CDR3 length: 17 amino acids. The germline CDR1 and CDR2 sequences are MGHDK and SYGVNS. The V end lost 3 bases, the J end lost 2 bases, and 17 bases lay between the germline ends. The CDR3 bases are TGTGCCAGCAGTGATAGTACAGGCACCTATACTGGAAACACCATATATTTT. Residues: CASSDSTGTYTGNTIYF.

In DNA form, the CDR3 reads TGTGCCAGCAGTTTATCAGCTAATTCACCCCTCCACTTT. It is translated as CASSLSANSPLHF. This sequence joins TRBV27 and TRBJ1-6, with D unresolved. The germline V and J ends were trimmed by 0 bases and 6 bases, with 3 bases remaining between them. The CDR3 totals 13 residues. Germline V gives CDR1 MNHEY, CDR2 SMNVEV (reference sequence).

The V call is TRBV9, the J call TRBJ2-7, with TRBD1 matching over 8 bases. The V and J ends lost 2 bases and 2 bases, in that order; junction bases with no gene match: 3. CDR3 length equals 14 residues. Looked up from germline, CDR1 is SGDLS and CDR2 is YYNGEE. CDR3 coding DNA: TGTGCCAGCAGCGTCGGACAGGGAGCCTACGAGCAGTACTTC. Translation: CASSVGQGAYEQYF.

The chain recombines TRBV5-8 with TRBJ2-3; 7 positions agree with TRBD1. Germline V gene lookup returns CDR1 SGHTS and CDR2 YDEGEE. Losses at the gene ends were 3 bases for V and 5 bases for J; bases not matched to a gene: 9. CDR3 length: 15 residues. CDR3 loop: CASSSAGTAVDTQYF. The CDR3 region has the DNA TGTGCCAGCAGCTCCGCTGGGACAGCCGTAGATACGCAGTATTTT.

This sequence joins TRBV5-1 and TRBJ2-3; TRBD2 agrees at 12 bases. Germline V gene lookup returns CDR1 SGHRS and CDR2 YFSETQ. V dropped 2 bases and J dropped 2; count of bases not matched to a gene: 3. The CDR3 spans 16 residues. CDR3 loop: CASSLLAGGLTDTQYF. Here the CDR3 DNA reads TGCGCCAGCAGCTTACTAGCGGGGGGACTCACAGATACGCAGTATTTT.

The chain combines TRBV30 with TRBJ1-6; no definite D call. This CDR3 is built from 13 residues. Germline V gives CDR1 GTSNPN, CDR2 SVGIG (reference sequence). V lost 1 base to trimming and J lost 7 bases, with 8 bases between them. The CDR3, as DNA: TGTGCCTGGAGTGCCCAGGTGAATTCACCCCTCCACTTT. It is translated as CAWSAQVNSPLHF.

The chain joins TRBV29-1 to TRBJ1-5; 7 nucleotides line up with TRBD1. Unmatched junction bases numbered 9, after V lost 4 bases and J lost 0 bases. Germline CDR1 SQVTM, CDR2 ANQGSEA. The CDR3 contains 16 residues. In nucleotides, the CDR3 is TGCAGCGTTGTCGGGACAGAGAAAGATAGCAATCAGCCCCAGCATTTT. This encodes CSVVGTEKDSNQPQHF.

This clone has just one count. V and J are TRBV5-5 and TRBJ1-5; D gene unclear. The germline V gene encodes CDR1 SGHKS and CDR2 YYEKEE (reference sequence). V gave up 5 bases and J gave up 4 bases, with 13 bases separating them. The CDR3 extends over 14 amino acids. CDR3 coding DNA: TGTGCCAGCAGAGCCACCTGGTTAAATCAGCCCCAGCATTTT. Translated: CASRATWLNQPQHF.

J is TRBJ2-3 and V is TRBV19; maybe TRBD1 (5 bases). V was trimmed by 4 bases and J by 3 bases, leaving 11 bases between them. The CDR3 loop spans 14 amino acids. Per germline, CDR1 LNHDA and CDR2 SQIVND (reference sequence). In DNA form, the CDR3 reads TGTGCCAGTAGTAACCCCTCAGGGACAGATACGCAGTATTTT. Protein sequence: CASSNPSGTDTQYF.

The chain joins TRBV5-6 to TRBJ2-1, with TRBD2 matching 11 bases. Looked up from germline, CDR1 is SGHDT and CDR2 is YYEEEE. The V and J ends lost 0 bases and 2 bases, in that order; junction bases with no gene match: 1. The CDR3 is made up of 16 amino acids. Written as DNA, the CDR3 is TGTGCCAGCAGCTTGGATAGCGGGAGGGCCTACAATGAGCAGTTCTTC. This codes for CASSLDSGRAYNEQFF.

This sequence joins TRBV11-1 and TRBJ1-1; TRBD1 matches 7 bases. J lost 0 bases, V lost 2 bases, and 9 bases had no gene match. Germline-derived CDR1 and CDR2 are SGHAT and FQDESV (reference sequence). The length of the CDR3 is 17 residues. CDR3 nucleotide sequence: TGTGCCAGCAGCTTATCTTTGACAGGGCTGGTGAACACTGAAGCTTTCTTT. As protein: CASSLSLTGLVNTEAFF.

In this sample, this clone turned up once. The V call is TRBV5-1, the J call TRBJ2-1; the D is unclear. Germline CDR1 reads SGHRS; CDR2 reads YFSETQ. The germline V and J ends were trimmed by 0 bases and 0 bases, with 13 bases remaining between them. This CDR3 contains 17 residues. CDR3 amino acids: CASSLANRVSSYNEQFF. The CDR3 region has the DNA TGCGCCAGCAGCTTGGCCAATCGGGTTAGCTCCTACAATGAGCAGTTCTTC. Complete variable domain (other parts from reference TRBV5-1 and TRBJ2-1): KAGVTQTPRYLIKTRGQQVTLSCSPISGHRSVSWYQQTPGQGLQFLFEYFSETQRNKGNFPGRFSGRQFSNSRSEMNVSTLELGDSALYLCASSLANRVSSYNEQFFGPGTRLTVL.

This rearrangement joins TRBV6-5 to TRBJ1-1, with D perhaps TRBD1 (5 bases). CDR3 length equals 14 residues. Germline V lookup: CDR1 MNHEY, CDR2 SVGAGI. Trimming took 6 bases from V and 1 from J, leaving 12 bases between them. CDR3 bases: TGTGCCAGCAGACTATATACAGGGAACACTGAAGCTTTCTTT. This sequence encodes CASRLYTGNTEAFF.

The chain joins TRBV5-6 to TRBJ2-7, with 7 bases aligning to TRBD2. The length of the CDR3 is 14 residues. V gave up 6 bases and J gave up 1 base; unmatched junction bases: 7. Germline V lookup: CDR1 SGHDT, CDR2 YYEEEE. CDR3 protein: CASNLAGPSYEQYF. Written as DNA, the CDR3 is TGTGCCAGCAATTTAGCGGGCCCGTCCTACGAGCAGTACTTC.

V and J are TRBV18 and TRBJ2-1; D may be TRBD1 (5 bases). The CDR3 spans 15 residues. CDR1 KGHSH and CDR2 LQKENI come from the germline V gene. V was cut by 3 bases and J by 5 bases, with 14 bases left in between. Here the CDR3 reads CASSPDRRQNNEQFF. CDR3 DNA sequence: TGTGCCAGCTCACCGGATCGTCGACAGAACAATGAGCAGTTCTTC. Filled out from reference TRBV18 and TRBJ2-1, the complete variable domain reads NAGVMQNPRHLVRRRGQEARLRCSPMKGHSHVYWYRQLPEEGLKFMVYLQKENIIDESGMPKERFSAEFPKEGPSILRIQQVVRGDSAAYFCASSPDRRQNNEQFFGPGTRLTVL.

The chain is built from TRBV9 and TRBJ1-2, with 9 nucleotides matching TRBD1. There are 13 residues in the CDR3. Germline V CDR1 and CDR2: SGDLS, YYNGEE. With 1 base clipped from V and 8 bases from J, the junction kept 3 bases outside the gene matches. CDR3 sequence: CASSVRTGVGYTF. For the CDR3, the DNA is TGTGCCAGCAGCGTAAGGACAGGGGTCGGCTACACCTTC.